Each of the 21 T cell receptor beta chains below was sequenced from the same sample in a study of blood T cell repertoires in COVID-19. The data were produced by immunoSEQ multiplex PCR, yet TCRdb's version contains in-frame clones alone and is incomplete. The sample holds about 320,000 clones, 89% seen once. Sequencing was done on a sample of PBMCs or T cells enriched from blood (not recorded which). Receptors were obtained from a man aged 60-69 years who had recovered from COVID-19.

This chain joins TRBV4-1 and TRBJ1-2; 8 bases match TRBD1. The CDR3 totals 16 residues. Trimming removed 0 bases from V and 4 bases from J; junction bases left unmatched: 7. Germline loops: CDR1 MGHRA, CDR2 YSYEKL. CDR3 residues: CASSQDTRGLIYGYTF. As DNA, the CDR3 is TGCGCCAGCAGCCAAGATACCAGGGGGCTTATCTATGGCTACACCTTC.

V is TRBV27 and J is TRBJ2-7, with TRBD1 matching over 10 bases. V was pared by 6 bases and J by 5 bases, with 13 bases of the junction left unmatched. Per the germline V gene, CDR1 is MNHEY and CDR2 is SMNVEV (reference sequence). This CDR3 has 16 amino acids. This CDR3 is CASRISSGTGDHEQYF. CDR3 coding DNA: TGTGCCAGCAGGATCAGCTCCGGGACAGGGGACCACGAGCAGTACTTC.

This rearrangement joins TRBV5-1 to TRBJ1-5; no clear D gene. CDR3 length: 15 residues. The germline V gene has CDR1 SGHRS and CDR2 YFSETQ. Between the trimmed V and J ends, which lost 0 bases and 2 bases, there was a span of 9 bases. CDR3 sequence (DNA): TGCGCCAGCAGCTTGGCGGGAGGCCGCAATCAGCCCCAGCATTTT. Amino acids: CASSLAGGRNQPQHF.

The chain is built from TRBV2 and TRBJ2-3; tentatively, D is TRBD2 (5 bases). The CDR3 covers 14 residues. Germline assignment: CDR1 SNHLY and CDR2 FYNNEI. V was clipped by 3 bases and J by 5 bases, with 12 bases between them. The chain's CDR3 is CASSEWTEIDTQYF. In nucleotides, the CDR3 is TGTGCCAGCAGTGAGTGGACTGAAATAGATACGCAGTATTTT.

The chain uses TRBV12-2 and TRBJ1-5; the table's TRBD1 call for D was not verified on the DNA. TRBV12-2 is described as a pseudogene. The CDR3 sequence is 15 residues long. Here the CDR3 reads CASRLGGRHNQPQHF. The CDR3 DNA is TGTGCAAGTCGCCTAGGGGGGCGGCACAATCAGCCCCAGCATTTT.

The chain couples TRBV2 to TRBJ2-1, with 9 bases aligning to TRBD2. From germline, CDR1 is SNHLY and CDR2 FYNNEI. V shed 4 bases and J 8 bases; nucleotides not matched to a gene: 9. The CDR3 length is 15 residues. The DNA for the CDR3 is TGTGCCAGCAGTGGGCGACTAGCGGTGGTGTATGAGCAGTTCTTC. Protein product: CASSGRLAVVYEQFF. The whole variable domain, filled in from reference TRBV2 and TRBJ2-1, reads EPEVTQTPSHQVTQMGQEVILRCVPISNHLYFYWYRQILGQKVEFLVSFYNNEISEKSEIFDDQFSVERPDGSNFTLKIRSTKLEDSAMYFCASSGRLAVVYEQFFGPGTRLTVL.

Details on this clone: Other DNA variants within this sample encode the same CDR3. This chain links TRBV5-1 with TRBJ2-7; perhaps TRBD1 as D (6 bases). This CDR3 region has 14 residues. The germline CDR1 and CDR2 sequences are SGHRS and YFSETQ. Trimming stripped 0 bases from V and 1 base from J, with 8 bases between. CDR3 bases: TGCGCCAGCAGCTTGGCCAGGGGATCCTACGAGCAGTACTTC. This codes for CASSLARGSYEQYF.

The V and J genes are TRBV15 and TRBJ2-7, with D uncertain. The CDR3 loop spans 13 amino acids. In germline, CDR1 is LNHNV, CDR2 YYDKDF (reference sequence). The germline V and J ends were trimmed by 3 bases and 4 bases, with 10 bases remaining between them. The chain's CDR3 is CATSSGESYEQYF. CDR3 in DNA: TGTGCCACCAGCAGCGGAGAAAGTTACGAGCAGTACTTC. Full variable domain (remainder filled in from reference TRBV15 and TRBJ2-7): DAMVIQNPRYQVTQFGKPVTLSCSQTLNHNVMYWYQQKSSQAPKLLFHYYDKDFNNEADTPDNFQSRRPNTSFCFLDIRSPGLGDTAMYLCATSSGESYEQYFGPGTRLTVT.

The V and J genes are TRBV13 and TRBJ2-7; 7 bases align to TRBD1. Germline CDR1 and CDR2: PRHDT and FYEKMQ (reference sequence). J lost 3 bases, V lost 7 bases, and 6 bases had no gene match. The CDR3 runs to 13 residues. The CDR3 loop is CASTLQGNYEQYF. CDR3 sequence (DNA): TGTGCCAGCACCCTACAGGGGAACTACGAGCAGTACTTC. Full variable domain (rest looked up from reference TRBV13 and TRBJ2-7): AAGVIQSPRHLIKEKRETATLKCYPIPRHDTVYWYQQGPGQDPQFLISFYEKMQSDKGSIPDRFSAQQFSDYHSELNMSSLELGDSALYFCASTLQGNYEQYFGPGTRLTVT.

The J gene is TRBJ1-6, the V gene TRBV5-1; TRBD1 aligns across 10 bases. Germline CDR1 is SGHRS and CDR2 is YFSETQ. Losses at the gene ends were 0 bases for V and 7 bases for J; bases not matched to a gene: 7. The CDR3 is 17 amino acids. CDR3 nucleotides: TGCGCCAGCAGCTTGGAAGCCCCGGGACAGGGGAATTCACCCCTCCACTTT. Translated, it gives CASSLEAPGQGNSPLHF.

The rearrangement links TRBV5-6 to TRBJ2-6; 11 positions agree with TRBD2. Germline CDR1 is SGHDT and CDR2 is YYEEEE. CDR3 length: 19 residues. Losses at the gene ends were 3 bases for V and 0 bases for J; bases not matched to a gene: 8. CDR3 in amino acids: CASSSVGGLAASGANVLTF. CDR3 DNA sequence: TGTGCCAGCAGCTCCGTTGGGGGACTAGCGGCCTCTGGGGCCAACGTCCTGACTTTC.

This clone was observed a single time. The chain joins TRBV6-6 to TRBJ1-2; D gene ambiguous. From germline, CDR1 is MNHNY and CDR2 SVGAGI (reference sequence). V lost 10 bases and J 8 bases, leaving 20 bases between the germline ends. CDR3 size: 13 residues. CDR3 bases: TGTGCCACCCAACTTGGAACTAGCTCCGGCTACACCTTC. Translation gives CATQLGTSSGYTF.

The chain carries TRBV5-1 and TRBJ2-7; TRBD2 matches 10 bases. The CDR3 has 16 amino acids. The junction had 4 bases not matched to a gene; V was cut back by 1 base and J by 0 bases. Germline assignment: CDR1 SGHRS and CDR2 YFSETQ. The CDR3 DNA sequence: TGCGCCAGCAGCTTGATTGGACTAGCGGTCTCCTACGAGCAGTACTTC. Protein: CASSLIGLAVSYEQYF.

The chain combines TRBV18 with TRBJ2-7, with TRBD1 matching 9 bases. The ends lost 3 bases at V and 5 bases at J; junction bases unmatched: 5. Looked up from germline, CDR1 is KGHSH and CDR2 is LQKENI. The CDR3 is 14 residues long. CDR3 DNA sequence: TGTGCCAGCTCACCGGGACAGGGACAGGACGAGCAGTACTTC. Protein product: CASSPGQGQDEQYF.

The rearrangement joins TRBV15 to TRBJ1-2, with a weak D call TRBD1 (5 bases). This CDR3 spans 16 amino acids. Germline assignment: CDR1 LNHNV and CDR2 YYDKDF (reference sequence). The V and J ends lost 1 base and 5 bases respectively, with 17 bases between them. The CDR3 region is CATSRVGGASGYGYTF. CDR3 nucleotide sequence: TGTGCCACCAGCAGAGTGGGAGGGGCCAGTGGGTATGGCTACACCTTC.

The chain links TRBV19 to TRBJ1-5, with D perhaps matching TRBD1 (5 bases). The germline V gene encodes CDR1 LNHDA and CDR2 SQIVND (reference sequence). This CDR3 contains 16 residues. V was trimmed by 3 bases and J by 1 base, leaving 13 bases between them. CDR3 coding DNA: TGTGCCAGTAGTATTTTTCGGGGGTCGAGCAATCAGCCCCAGCATTTT. The encoded protein is CASSIFRGSSNQPQHF.

This clone turned up a few times. The rearrangement joins TRBV6-5 to TRBJ1-6; a weak D match, TRBD1 (5 bases). The CDR3 has 12 residues. CDR1 and CDR2 (germline): MNHEY, SVGAGI. The V and J ends lost 8 bases and 9 bases respectively, with 11 bases between them. The CDR3 loop reads CASGGWGSPLHF. The CDR3 DNA sequence: TGTGCCAGCGGGGGGTGGGGTTCACCCCTCCACTTT.

This clone was seen a single time. The chain links TRBV11-3 to TRBJ2-7, with 10 bases identical to TRBD2. Per the germline V gene, CDR1 is SGHNT and CDR2 is YENEEA. V shed 2 bases and J 7 bases; nucleotides not matched to a gene: 2. The CDR3 is 13 residues long. The CDR3 spells CASSLLAGAEQYF. The CDR3 DNA reads as TGTGCCAGCAGCTTACTAGCGGGAGCTGAGCAGTACTTC.

This clone was observed a single time. This chain connects TRBV7-8 to TRBJ1-2, with 7 bases fitting TRBD1. Germline CDR1 SGHVS, CDR2 FQNEAQ. The CDR3 runs 17 residues. The J segment lost 3 bases and the V segment lost 3 bases, leaving 13 bases of the junction unmatched. CDR3 in amino acids: CASSFDSQGSWDYGYTF. The CDR3, as DNA: TGTGCCAGCAGCTTCGATTCACAGGGGTCATGGGACTATGGCTACACCTTC.

This chain uses TRBV28 with TRBJ1-2, with 7 bases fitting TRBD1. V lost 0 bases to trimming and J lost 3 bases; unmatched junction nucleotides: 4. The CDR3 covers 15 residues. The germline gives CDR1 MDHEN, CDR2 SYDVKM. In DNA form, the CDR3 reads TGTGCCAGCAGTTTATGGACAGGGTATGACTATGGCTACACCTTC. Amino acids: CASSLWTGYDYGYTF.

The chain links TRBV29-1 to TRBJ2-1, with D hard to call. The germline V and J ends were trimmed by 7 bases and 2 bases, with 12 bases remaining between them. This CDR3 region has 13 residues. Germline CDR1 reads SQVTM; CDR2 reads ANQGSEA. CDR3 sequence: CSANIQTYNEQFF. As DNA, the CDR3 is TGCAGCGCTAACATTCAAACCTACAATGAGCAGTTCTTC.